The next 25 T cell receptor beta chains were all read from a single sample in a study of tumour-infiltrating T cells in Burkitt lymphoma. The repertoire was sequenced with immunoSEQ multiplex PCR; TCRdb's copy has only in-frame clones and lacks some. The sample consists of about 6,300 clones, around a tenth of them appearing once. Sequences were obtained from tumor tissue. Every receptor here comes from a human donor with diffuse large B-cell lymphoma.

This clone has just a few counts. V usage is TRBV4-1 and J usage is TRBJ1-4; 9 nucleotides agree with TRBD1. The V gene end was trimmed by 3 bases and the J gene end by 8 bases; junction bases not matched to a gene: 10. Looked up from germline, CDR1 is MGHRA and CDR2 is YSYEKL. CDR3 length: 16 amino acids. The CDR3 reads CASSQTPGTGLEKLFF. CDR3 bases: TGCGCCAGCAGCCAGACACCCGGGACAGGGTTAGAAAAACTGTTTTTT.

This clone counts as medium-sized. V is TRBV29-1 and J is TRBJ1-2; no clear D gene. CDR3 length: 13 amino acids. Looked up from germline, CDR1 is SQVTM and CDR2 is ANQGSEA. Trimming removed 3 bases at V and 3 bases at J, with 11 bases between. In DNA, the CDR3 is TGCAGCGTTGAGGCCCCTTTAGACTATGGCTACACCTTC. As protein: CSVEAPLDYGYTF.

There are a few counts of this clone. CDR3 nucleotides: TGTGCCAGTGAACAGGGAAGGCACTCTGGGGCCAACGTCCTGACTTTC. It encodes CASEQGRHSGANVLTF. V is TRBV28 and J is TRBJ2-6; D may be TRBD1 (6 bases). Trimming left V 9 bases short and J 0 bases short, with 15 bases between. This CDR3 region has 16 residues. Looked up from germline, CDR1 is MDHEN and CDR2 is SYDVKM.

CDR3 sequence reads: CASSTQENSPLHF. The CDR3 DNA reads as TGTGCCAGCAGCACCCAAGAAAATTCACCCCTCCACTTT. The chain joins TRBV7-2 to TRBJ1-6; D is unclear. This CDR3 comprises 13 residues. Germline assignment: CDR1 SGHTA and CDR2 FQGNSA. The V end lost 5 bases, the J end lost 7 bases, and 9 bases lay between the germline ends.

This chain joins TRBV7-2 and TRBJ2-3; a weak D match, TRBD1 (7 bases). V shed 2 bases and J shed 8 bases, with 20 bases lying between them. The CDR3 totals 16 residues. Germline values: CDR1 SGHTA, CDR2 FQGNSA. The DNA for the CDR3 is TGTGCCAGCAGCTTACCCAGGAGGGACAGAGCAGGTACGCAGTATTTT. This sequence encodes CASSLPRRDRAGTQYF. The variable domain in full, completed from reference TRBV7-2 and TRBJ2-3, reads GAGVSQSPSNKVTEKGKDVELRCDPISGHTALYWYRQSLGQGLEFLIYFQGNSAPDKSGLPSDRFSAERTGGSVSTLTIQRTQQEDSAVYLCASSLPRRDRAGTQYFGPGTRLTVL.

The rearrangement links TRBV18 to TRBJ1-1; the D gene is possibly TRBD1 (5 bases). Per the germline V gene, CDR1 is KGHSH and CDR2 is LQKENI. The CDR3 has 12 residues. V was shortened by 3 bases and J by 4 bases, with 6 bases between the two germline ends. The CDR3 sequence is CASSPDSTEAFF. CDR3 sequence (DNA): TGTGCCAGCTCACCCGACAGCACTGAAGCTTTCTTT. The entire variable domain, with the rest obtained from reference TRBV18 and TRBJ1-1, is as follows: NAGVMQNPRHLVRRRGQEARLRCSPMKGHSHVYWYRQLPEEGLKFMVYLQKENIIDESGMPKERFSAEFPKEGPSILRIQQVVRGDSAAYFCASSPDSTEAFFGQGTRLTVV.

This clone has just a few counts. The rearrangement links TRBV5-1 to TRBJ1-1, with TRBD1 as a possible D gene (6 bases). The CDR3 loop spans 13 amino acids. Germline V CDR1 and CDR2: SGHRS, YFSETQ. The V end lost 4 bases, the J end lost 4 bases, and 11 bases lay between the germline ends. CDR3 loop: CASSARGGTEAFF. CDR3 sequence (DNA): TGCGCCAGCAGCGCCAGGGGAGGCACTGAAGCTTTCTTT.

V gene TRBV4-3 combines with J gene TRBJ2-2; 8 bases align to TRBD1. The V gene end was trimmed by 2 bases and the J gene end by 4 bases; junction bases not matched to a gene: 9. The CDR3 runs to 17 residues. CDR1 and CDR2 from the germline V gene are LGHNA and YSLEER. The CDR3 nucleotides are TGCGCCAGCAGCCAACCCGGGACAGGTTCCCCCACCGGGGAGCTGTTTTTT. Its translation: CASSQPGTGSPTGELFF.

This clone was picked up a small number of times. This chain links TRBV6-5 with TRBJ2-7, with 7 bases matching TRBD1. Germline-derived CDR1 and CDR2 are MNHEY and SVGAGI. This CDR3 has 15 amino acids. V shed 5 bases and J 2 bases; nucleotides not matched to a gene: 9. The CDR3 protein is CASSLQEGATYEQYF. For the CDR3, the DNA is TGTGCCAGCAGTCTCCAAGAGGGGGCTACCTACGAGCAGTACTTC.

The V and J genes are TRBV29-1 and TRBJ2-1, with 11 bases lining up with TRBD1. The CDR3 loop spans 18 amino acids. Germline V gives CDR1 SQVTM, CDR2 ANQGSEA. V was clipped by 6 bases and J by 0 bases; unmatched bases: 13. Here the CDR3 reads CSVAGQGASPFSYNEQFF. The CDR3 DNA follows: TGCAGCGTCGCAGGACAGGGGGCGTCTCCGTTCTCCTACAATGAGCAGTTCTTC.

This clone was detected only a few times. In DNA, the CDR3 is TGCGCCAGCAGTCAATCGCGACGCTGGCGGATCTCCTACGAGCAGTACTTC. Translated: CASSQSRRWRISYEQYF. The V call is TRBV23-1, the J call TRBJ2-7; no firm D call. TRBV23-1 has ORF status, its function being uncertain. Between the trimmed V and J ends, which lost 0 bases and 0 bases, there was a span of 15 bases. CDR3 length: 17 amino acids.

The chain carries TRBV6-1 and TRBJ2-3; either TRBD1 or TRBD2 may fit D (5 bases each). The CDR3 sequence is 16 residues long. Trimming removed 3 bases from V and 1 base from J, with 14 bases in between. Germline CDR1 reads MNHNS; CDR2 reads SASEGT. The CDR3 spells CASSDIGGQGTDTQYF. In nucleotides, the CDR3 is TGTGCCAGCAGTGATATTGGGGGTCAGGGCACAGATACGCAGTATTTT.

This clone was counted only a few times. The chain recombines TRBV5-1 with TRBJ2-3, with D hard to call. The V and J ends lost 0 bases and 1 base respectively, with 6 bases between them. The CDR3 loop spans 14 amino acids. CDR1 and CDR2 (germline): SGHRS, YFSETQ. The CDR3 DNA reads TGCGCCAGCAGCTTGGACGGGCGCACAGATACGCAGTATTTT. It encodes CASSLDGRTDTQYF.

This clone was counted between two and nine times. CDR3 bases: TGTGCCAGCGCAAGAAGGGGCCTGATGAACACTGAAGCTTTCTTT. Its protein product is CASARRGLMNTEAFF. The rearrangement joins TRBV28 to TRBJ1-1; D is possibly TRBD1 (5 bases). The germline gives CDR1 MDHEN, CDR2 SYDVKM. Trimming pared 8 bases from V and 0 bases from J, leaving 16 bases between. The CDR3 consists of 15 residues.

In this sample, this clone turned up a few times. CDR3 sequence (DNA): TGTGCCAGCAGTGAATCGGGGGCCCGGGGTGAAAAACTGTTTTTT. Translation gives CASSESGARGEKLFF. The chain is built from TRBV25-1 and TRBJ1-4; D is perhaps TRBD1 (6 bases). The CDR3 contains 15 residues. V was trimmed by 1 base and J by 7 bases, leaving 13 bases between them. The germline V gene encodes CDR1 MGHDK and CDR2 SYGVNS.

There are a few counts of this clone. CDR3: CASSPAGNPNEKLFF. The CDR3, as DNA: TGTGCCAGCAGCCCTGCAGGGAACCCTAATGAAAAACTGTTTTTT. V usage is TRBV7-2 and J usage is TRBJ1-4, with a tentative D call TRBD1 (5 bases). V gave up 5 bases and J gave up 3 bases, with 13 bases separating them. From germline, CDR1 is SGHTA and CDR2 FQGNSA. There are 15 residues in the CDR3.

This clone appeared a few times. CDR3 loop: CASSPWPQVSSNQPQHF. The CDR3 nucleotides are TGTGCCAGCAGTCCCTGGCCCCAAGTTTCTAGCAATCAGCCCCAGCATTTT. The V and J genes are TRBV2 and TRBJ1-5; D ambiguous. The ends were cut back, 5 bases at V and 0 bases at J, with 17 bases in the middle. Germline values: CDR1 SNHLY, CDR2 FYNNEI. The CDR3 covers 17 residues.

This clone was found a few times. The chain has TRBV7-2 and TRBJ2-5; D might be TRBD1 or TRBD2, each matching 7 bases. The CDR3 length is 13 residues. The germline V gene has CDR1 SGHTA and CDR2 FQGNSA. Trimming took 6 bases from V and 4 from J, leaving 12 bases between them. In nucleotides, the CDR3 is TGTGCCAGCAGTCCCAGGGGGGGAGAGACCCAGTACTTC. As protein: CASSPRGGETQYF. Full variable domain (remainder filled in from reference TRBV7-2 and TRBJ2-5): GAGVSQSPSNKVTEKGKDVELRCDPISGHTALYWYRQSLGQGLEFLIYFQGNSAPDKSGLPSDRFSAERTGGSVSTLTIQRTQQEDSAVYLCASSPRGGETQYFGPGTRLLVL.

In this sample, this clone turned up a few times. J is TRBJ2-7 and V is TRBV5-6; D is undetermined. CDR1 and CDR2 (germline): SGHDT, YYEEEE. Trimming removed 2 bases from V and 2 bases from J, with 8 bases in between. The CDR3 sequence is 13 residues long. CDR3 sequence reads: CASSFGGAYEQYF. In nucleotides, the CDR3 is TGTGCCAGCAGCTTTGGTGGGGCCTACGAGCAGTACTTC.

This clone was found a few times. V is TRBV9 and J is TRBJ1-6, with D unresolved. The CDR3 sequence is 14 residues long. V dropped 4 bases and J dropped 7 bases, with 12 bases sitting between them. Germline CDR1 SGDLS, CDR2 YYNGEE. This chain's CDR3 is CASSPLDGNSPLHF. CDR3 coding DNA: TGTGCCAGCAGCCCGCTGGACGGAAATTCACCCCTCCACTTT. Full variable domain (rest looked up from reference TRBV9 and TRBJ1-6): DSGVTQTPKHLITATGQRVTLRCSPRSGDLSVYWYQQSLDQGLQFLIQYYNGEERAKGNILERFSAQQFPDLHSELNLSSLELGDSALYFCASSPLDGNSPLHFGNGTRLTVT.

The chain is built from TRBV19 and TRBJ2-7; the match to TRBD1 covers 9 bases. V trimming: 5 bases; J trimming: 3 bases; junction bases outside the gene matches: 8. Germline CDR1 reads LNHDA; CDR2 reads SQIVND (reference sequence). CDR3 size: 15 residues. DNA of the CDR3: TGTGCCAGTAGTCTTACAGGGGGCTGGGACTACGAGCAGTACTTC. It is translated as CASSLTGGWDYEQYF.

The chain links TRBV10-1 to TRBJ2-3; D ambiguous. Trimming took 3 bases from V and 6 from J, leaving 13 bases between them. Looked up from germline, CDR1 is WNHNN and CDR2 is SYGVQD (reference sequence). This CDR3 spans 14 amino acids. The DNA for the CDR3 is TGCGCCAGCAGTGAAGTCCGCCCGGTCGATACGCAGTATTTT. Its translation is CASSEVRPVDTQYF.

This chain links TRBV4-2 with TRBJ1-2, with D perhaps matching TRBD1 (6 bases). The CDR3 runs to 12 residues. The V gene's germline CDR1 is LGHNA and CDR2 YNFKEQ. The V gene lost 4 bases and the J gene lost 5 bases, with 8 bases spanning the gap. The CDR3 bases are TGTGCCAGCAGCCTTAGGGGGTATGGCTACACCTTC. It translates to CASSLRGYGYTF.

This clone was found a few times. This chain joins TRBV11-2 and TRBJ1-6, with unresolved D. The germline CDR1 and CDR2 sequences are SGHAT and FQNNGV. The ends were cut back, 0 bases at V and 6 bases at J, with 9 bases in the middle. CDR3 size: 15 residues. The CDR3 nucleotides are TGTGCCAGCAGCTTAGATCGTCAGACTAATTCACCCCTCCACTTT. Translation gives CASSLDRQTNSPLHF.

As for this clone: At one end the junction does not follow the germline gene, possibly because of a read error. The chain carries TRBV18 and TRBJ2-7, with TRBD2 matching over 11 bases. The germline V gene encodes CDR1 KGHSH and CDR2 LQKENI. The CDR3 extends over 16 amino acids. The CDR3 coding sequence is TGTGCCAGCTTACCACAGGCTAGCGGGGGGCTATACGAGCAGTACTTC. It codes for CASLPQASGGLYEQYF.